This paragraph reports one T cell receptor beta chain. Its antigen remains unidentified. These data belong to a study of response to subunit inactivated influenza vaccine. The study, taken as a whole, reports: The authors suggested that few new T cells are recruited per seasonal influenza vaccination.

This CDR3 has 13 amino acids. The V gene lost 3 bases and the J gene lost 1 base, with 3 bases spanning the gap. Looked up from germline, CDR1 is LGHDT and CDR2 is YNNKEL (reference sequence). TCRdb called the RT-PCR reads again in MiXCR, with one record for every CDR3 protein. The table includes some 570,000 distinct CDR3 sequences, 10% to 12% detected once. These data are also associated with another study on T cells expressing NK-cell markers. Turning to that study: Researchers built TCR beta cDNA using 5'RACE template switching with UMIs. From sorted CD3+CD56+NKG2C+, CD3+CD56+NKG2C- and CD3+CD56-NKG2C+ T cells came the TCR beta repertoires. The sequencing cohort of eight donors included seven HCMV-seropositive individuals and one seronegative individual.

The chain links TRBV3-1 to TRBJ2-2; no firm D call. The clonotype comes from a man aged 50 to 60 who received an inactivated influenza vaccine. The input for sequencing was PBMCs from blood, taken on the day of vaccination. CDR3 in DNA: TGTGCCAGCAGCCACGTGAACACCGGGGAGCTGTTTTTT. Protein product: CASSHVNTGELFF.